One sample yielded the 27 T cell receptor beta chains listed below, sequenced in a study of cytomegalovirus exposure and HLA in healthy donors. A multiplex PCR was run with 60 Vbeta primers and 13 Jbeta primers. TCRdb's copy holds only in-frame clones and misses some; the assay was immunoSEQ multiplex PCR. The profile covers 250,000 or so clones, with 92% appearing a single time and 1.7% taken by the ten largest. Sequenced material: PBMCs. These receptors were obtained from a girl aged 2-10 years in good health and CMV-seronegative.

The V call is TRBV2, the J call TRBJ2-1; the match to TRBD2 covers 12 bases. After removal of 6 bases from V and 8 bases from J, the junction contained 8 bases not matched to a gene. Germline lookup yields CDR1 SNHLY and CDR2 FYNNEI. The CDR3 runs to 15 residues. CDR3 DNA: TGTGCCAGCAGGGAACTAGCGGGGGGTTATGATGAGCAGTTCTTC. It codes for CASRELAGGYDEQFF.

This sequence joins TRBV6-5 and TRBJ1-6; D remains unclear. This CDR3 region has 15 residues. V was shortened by 2 bases and J by 8 bases, with 13 bases between the two germline ends. Per germline, CDR1 MNHEY and CDR2 SVGAGI. For the CDR3, the DNA is TGTGCCAGCAGTTACGGCGGAGGGATGGATTCACCCCTCCACTTT. Translation: CASSYGGGMDSPLHF.

The V and J genes are TRBV5-5 and TRBJ2-7; 8 bases are a match to TRBD1. This CDR3 has 15 residues. Germline CDR1 SGHKS, CDR2 YYEKEE (reference sequence). V lost 2 bases, J lost 2 bases, and 6 bases stayed unmatched. As DNA, the CDR3 is TGTGCCAGCAGCTTCACAGGGGGAGGTACCTACGAGCAGTACTTC. Protein sequence: CASSFTGGGTYEQYF.

The chain uses TRBV6-5 and TRBJ1-5; tentative D call: TRBD1 (5 bases). Trimming cost V 0 bases and J 1 base, with 7 bases left between them. Germline CDR1 and CDR2: MNHEY and SVGAGI. This CDR3 has 15 amino acids. CDR3 amino acids: CASSYSGGSNQPQHF. DNA of the CDR3: TGTGCCAGCAGTTACTCGGGGGGGAGCAATCAGCCCCAGCATTTT.

The sample holds one count of this clone. The rearrangement uses TRBV28 and TRBJ2-7, with D possibly matching TRBD1 (6 bases). Trimming removed 5 bases from V and 5 bases from J, with 13 bases in between. Per germline, CDR1 MDHEN and CDR2 SYDVKM. The CDR3 sequence is 13 residues long. For the CDR3, the DNA is TGTGCCAGCAGTCTCAGGGGACCGAACGAGCAGTACTTC. As protein: CASSLRGPNEQYF.

The rearrangement uses TRBV10-2 and TRBJ2-1, with D possibly matching TRBD2 (5 bases). V was shortened by 7 bases and J by 6 bases, with 7 bases between the two germline ends. Germline values: CDR1 WSHSY, CDR2 SAAADI. This CDR3 region has 11 residues. As DNA, the CDR3 is TGCGCCAGCAAGCTAGCCAATGAGCAGTTCTTC. It yields the protein CASKLANEQFF.

This clone was recorded a few times. The rearrangement joins TRBV20-1 to TRBJ1-1; no firm D call. V was clipped by 4 bases and J by 5 bases, with 5 bases between them. CDR1 and CDR2 (germline): DFQATT, SNEGSKA (reference sequence). CDR3 length: 10 residues. CDR3 amino acids: CSAISTEAFF. CDR3 DNA: TGCAGTGCTATCAGTACTGAAGCTTTCTTT.

V and J are TRBV9 and TRBJ1-2, with 9 bases fitting TRBD1. Germline CDR1 is SGDLS and CDR2 is YYNGEE. The V segment lost 5 bases and the J segment 5 bases; nucleotides outside the gene matches: 19. The CDR3 loop spans 18 amino acids. The CDR3 nucleotides are TGTGCCAGCAGAGCCGCAGCGGGAAGACAGGGGGGGCCTTATGGCTACACCTTC. Protein: CASRAAAGRQGGPYGYTF. Full variable domain (remainder filled in from reference TRBV9 and TRBJ1-2): DSGVTQTPKHLITATGQRVTLRCSPRSGDLSVYWYQQSLDQGLQFLIQYYNGEERAKGNILERFSAQQFPDLHSELNLSSLELGDSALYFCASRAAAGRQGGPYGYTFGSGTRLTVV.

The chain uses TRBV5-6 and TRBJ2-7, with 9 bases fitting TRBD2. CDR1 SGHDT and CDR2 YYEEEE come from the germline V gene. Unmatched junction bases numbered 6, after V lost 4 bases and J lost 10 bases. The CDR3 runs 12 residues. The CDR3 DNA reads as TGTGCCAGCAGCGCCGGGACTAGCTACCAGTACTTC. Its protein is CASSAGTSYQYF.

The rearrangement joins TRBV6-4 to TRBJ2-1; the match to TRBD2 covers 10 bases. Germline trimming cut 4 bases from V and 5 bases from J; bases unmatched to any gene: 11. This CDR3 contains 17 residues. Germline V gene data show CDR1 as MRHNA and CDR2 as SNTAGT. CDR3 sequence reads: CASSVFPGTSDHNEQFF. The DNA of the CDR3 is TGTGCCAGCAGTGTCTTTCCCGGGACTAGCGACCACAATGAGCAGTTCTTC.

This chain connects TRBV28 to TRBJ1-2; 9 positions agree with TRBD1. The CDR3 sequence is 18 residues long. V lost 7 bases to trimming and J lost 1 base; unmatched junction nucleotides: 16. The germline gives CDR1 MDHEN, CDR2 SYDVKM. The CDR3 is CASTPPRTGDSYNYGYTF. The DNA for the CDR3 is TGTGCCAGCACCCCTCCCCGGACAGGGGACTCTTATAACTATGGCTACACCTTC.

The V gene is TRBV18, the J gene TRBJ2-7, with D perhaps TRBD1 (6 bases). CDR3 length: 14 amino acids. Trimming took 5 bases from V and 3 from J, leaving 14 bases between them. The germline V gene has CDR1 KGHSH and CDR2 LQKENI. CDR3: CASSIKGQDYEQYF. The CDR3 region has the DNA TGTGCCAGCTCAATCAAGGGACAAGACTACGAGCAGTACTTC. Full variable domain (outside the CDR3, taken from reference TRBV18 and TRBJ2-7): NAGVMQNPRHLVRRRGQEARLRCSPMKGHSHVYWYRQLPEEGLKFMVYLQKENIIDESGMPKERFSAEFPKEGPSILRIQQVVRGDSAAYFCASSIKGQDYEQYFGPGTRLTVT.

The chain employs TRBV27 and TRBJ1-1; 9 bases line up with TRBD1. The length of the CDR3 is 14 residues. The germline V gene has CDR1 MNHEY and CDR2 SMNVEV (reference sequence). Trimming removed 6 bases from V and 4 bases from J; junction bases left unmatched: 6. The chain's CDR3 is CASRLGQGITEAFF. CDR3 DNA sequence: TGTGCCAGCAGGTTGGGACAGGGAATCACTGAAGCTTTCTTT.

The rearrangement links TRBV21-1 to TRBJ1-5; no DNA check was done on the table's D call, TRBD1. TRBV21-1 is listed as a pseudogene. The CDR3 is 18 residues long. The DNA of the CDR3 is TGTGCCATCACGGTAAGGCGCAGGGGGACTTATAGCAATCAGCCCCAGCATTTT. Translating gives CAITVRRRGTYSNQPQHF.

J is TRBJ2-6 and V is TRBV2, with TRBD1 matching 12 bases. CDR1 is SNHLY and CDR2 is FYNNEI in the germline V gene. The V segment lost 7 bases and the J segment 0 bases; nucleotides outside the gene matches: 4. The CDR3 contains 17 residues. The CDR3 loop reads CASMGQGAASGANVLTF. CDR3 in DNA: TGTGCCAGCATGGGACAGGGGGCCGCCTCTGGGGCCAACGTCCTGACTTTC. Full variable domain (rest looked up from reference TRBV2 and TRBJ2-6): EPEVTQTPSHQVTQMGQEVILRCVPISNHLYFYWYRQILGQKVEFLVSFYNNEISEKSEIFDDQFSVERPDGSNFTLKIRSTKLEDSAMYFCASMGQGAASGANVLTFGAGSRLTVL.

This clone was observed a few times. This rearrangement joins TRBV29-1 to TRBJ2-4, with D tentatively TRBD2 (6 bases). V lost 4 bases and J 0 bases, leaving 7 bases between the germline ends. There are 13 residues in the CDR3. The germline V gene has CDR1 SQVTM and CDR2 ANQGSEA. The CDR3 nucleotides read TGCAGCGTTGTGGGGGGAGCCAAAAACATTCAGTACTTC. This sequence encodes CSVVGGAKNIQYF.

The chain uses TRBV5-6 and TRBJ2-1; D unresolved. The CDR3 is made up of 12 amino acids. Germline V lookup: CDR1 SGHDT, CDR2 YYEEEE. V lost 3 bases to trimming and J lost 7 bases, with 8 bases between them. CDR3 nucleotides: TGTGCCAGCAGCTCGTACAAAAATGAGCAGTTCTTC. Protein sequence: CASSSYKNEQFF.

The chain links TRBV7-9 to TRBJ2-1; 10 nucleotides agree with TRBD2. Germline CDR1 SEHNR, CDR2 FQNEAQ (reference sequence). V lost 1 base to trimming and J lost 3 bases; unmatched junction nucleotides: 6. This CDR3 has 17 amino acids. The CDR3 here is CASSLGGLAGVYNEQFF. Written as DNA, the CDR3 is TGTGCCAGCAGCTTAGGGGGCCTAGCGGGGGTCTACAATGAGCAGTTCTTC. The whole variable domain, filled in from reference TRBV7-9 and TRBJ2-1, reads DTGVSQNPRHKITKRGQNVTFRCDPISEHNRLYWYRQTLGQGPEFLTYFQNEAQLEKSRLLSDRFSAERPKGSFSTLEIQRTEQGDSAMYLCASSLGGLAGVYNEQFFGPGTRLTVL.

The chain couples TRBV2 to TRBJ2-6, with 7 bases aligning to TRBD1. The CDR3 is 18 amino acids. CDR1 and CDR2 from the germline V gene are SNHLY and FYNNEI. The trim removed 5 bases at V and 5 bases at J, leaving 15 bases unmatched. The CDR3 here is CASSSRRDSLQWANVLTF. CDR3 coding DNA: TGTGCCAGCAGTTCACGTCGGGACAGCCTTCAGTGGGCCAACGTCCTGACTTTC.

The V and J genes are TRBV6-6 and TRBJ2-5, with D possibly matching TRBD2 (6 bases). The CDR3 loop spans 14 amino acids. V lost 5 bases and J lost 6, with 16 bases in between. Germline CDR1 MNHNY, CDR2 SVGAGI (reference sequence). The CDR3, as DNA: TGTGCCAGCAGTCCGCAGGGAGGCGAACAGACCCAGTACTTC. Translated: CASSPQGGEQTQYF.

This sequence joins TRBV2 and TRBJ1-2; D might be TRBD1 (5 bases). The CDR3 sequence is 16 residues long. Germline V gene data show CDR1 as SNHLY and CDR2 as FYNNEI. The V end lost 4 bases, the J end lost 0 bases, and 15 bases lay between the germline ends. Here the CDR3 reads CASSVIAGLPNYGYTF. In DNA, the CDR3 is TGTGCCAGCAGTGTAATTGCGGGGCTACCTAACTATGGCTACACCTTC.

This sequence joins TRBV30 and TRBJ1-5; D may be TRBD1 (5 bases). The CDR3 is made up of 16 amino acids. Germline V lookup: CDR1 GTSNPN, CDR2 SVGIG (reference sequence). Trimming stripped 3 bases from V and 5 bases from J, with 20 bases between. In DNA, the CDR3 is TGTGCCTGGAGCCCCCAGTCGGGGGGTAGTTATCAGCCCCAGCATTTT. It yields the protein CAWSPQSGGSYQPQHF.

The V and J genes are TRBV28 and TRBJ2-7; 13 nucleotides match TRBD2. This CDR3 spans 15 amino acids. Germline loops: CDR1 MDHEN, CDR2 SYDVKM. The V gene end was trimmed by 6 bases and the J gene end by 3 bases; junction bases not matched to a gene: 5. The CDR3 reads CASRFGLAGDYEQYF. CDR3 DNA sequence: TGTGCCAGCAGATTCGGACTAGCGGGAGACTACGAGCAGTACTTC.

This chain joins TRBV6-5 and TRBJ1-5; perhaps TRBD1 as D (5 bases). There are 14 residues in the CDR3. Trimming shortened V by 10 bases and J by 4 bases, and 17 bases separated the two germline ends. Germline V gene lookup returns CDR1 MNHEY and CDR2 SVGAGI. The DNA of the CDR3 is TGTGCCACCGGGACCGCCCGGGGGAATCAGCCCCAGCATTTT. Its protein product is CATGTARGNQPQHF.

The chain recombines TRBV5-1 with TRBJ2-2, with D possibly being TRBD1 (6 bases). Trimming removed 0 bases from V and 3 bases from J, with 15 bases in between. There are 17 residues in the CDR3. Germline values: CDR1 SGHRS, CDR2 YFSETQ. The CDR3 region has the DNA TGCGCCAGCAGCTTGGGGGCCAGGGGTAGAGACACCGGGGAGCTGTTTTTT. It encodes CASSLGARGRDTGELFF.

This chain connects TRBV4-1 to TRBJ2-5; perhaps TRBD1 as D (6 bases). V lost 0 bases, J lost 3 bases, and 20 bases lay in between. The CDR3 covers 18 residues. The germline gives CDR1 MGHRA, CDR2 YSYEKL. DNA of the CDR3: TGCGCCAGCAGCCAAGATCCTCCCCCCCGGACAGCAAAAGAGACCCAGTACTTC. Translating it yields CASSQDPPPRTAKETQYF.

The chain combines TRBV18 with TRBJ1-4, with D tentatively TRBD1 (5 bases). Germline-derived CDR1 and CDR2 are KGHSH and LQKENI. The CDR3 loop spans 13 amino acids. Trimming pared 4 bases from V and 8 bases from J, leaving 11 bases between. CDR3 loop: CASSQTGEEKLFF. The DNA for the CDR3 is TGTGCCAGCTCACAAACGGGGGAGGAAAAACTGTTTTTT.